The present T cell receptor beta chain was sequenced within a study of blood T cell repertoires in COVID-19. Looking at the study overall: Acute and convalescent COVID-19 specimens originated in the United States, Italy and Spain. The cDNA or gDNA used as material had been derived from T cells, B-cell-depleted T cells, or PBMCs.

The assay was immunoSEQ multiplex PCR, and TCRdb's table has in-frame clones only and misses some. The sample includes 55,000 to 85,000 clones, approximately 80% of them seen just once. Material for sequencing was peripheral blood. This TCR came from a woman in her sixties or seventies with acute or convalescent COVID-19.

The CDR3 DNA reads as TGTGCCAGCAGCCAGGGGGGCCCCTATGGCTACACCTTC. Protein: CASSQGGPYGYTF. The chain recombines TRBV28 with TRBJ1-2; TRBD1 matches at 7 bases. Germline assignment: CDR1 MDHEN and CDR2 SYDVKM. Trimming took 6 bases from V and 4 from J; bases not matched to a gene: 5. This CDR3 is 13 amino acids long.